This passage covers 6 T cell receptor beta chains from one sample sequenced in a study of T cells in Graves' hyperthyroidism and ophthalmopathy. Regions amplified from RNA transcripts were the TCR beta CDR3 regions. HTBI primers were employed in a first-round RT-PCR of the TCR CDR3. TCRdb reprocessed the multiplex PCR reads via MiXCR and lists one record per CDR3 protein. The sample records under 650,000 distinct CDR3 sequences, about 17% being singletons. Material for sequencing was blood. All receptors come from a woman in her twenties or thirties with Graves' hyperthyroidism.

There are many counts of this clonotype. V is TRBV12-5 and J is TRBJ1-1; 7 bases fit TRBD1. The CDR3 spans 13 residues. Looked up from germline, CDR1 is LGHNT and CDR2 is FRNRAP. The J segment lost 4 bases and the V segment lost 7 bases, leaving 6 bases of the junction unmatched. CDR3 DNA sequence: TGTGCTAGTGCTCAAACAGGGGTCACTGAAGCTTTCTTT. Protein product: CASAQTGVTEAFF.

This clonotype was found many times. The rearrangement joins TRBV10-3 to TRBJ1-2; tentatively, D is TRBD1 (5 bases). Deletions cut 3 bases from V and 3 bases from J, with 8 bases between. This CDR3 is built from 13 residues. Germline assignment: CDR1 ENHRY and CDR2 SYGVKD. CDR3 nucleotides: TGTGCCATCAGTGATACGGGGGACTATGGCTACACCTTC. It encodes CAISDTGDYGYTF.

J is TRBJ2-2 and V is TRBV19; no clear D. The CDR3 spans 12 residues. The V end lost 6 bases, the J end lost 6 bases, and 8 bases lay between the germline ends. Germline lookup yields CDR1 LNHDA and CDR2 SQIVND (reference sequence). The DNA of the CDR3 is TGTGCCAGTAGCCGACACCCCGGGGAGCTGTTTTTT. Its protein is CASSRHPGELFF.

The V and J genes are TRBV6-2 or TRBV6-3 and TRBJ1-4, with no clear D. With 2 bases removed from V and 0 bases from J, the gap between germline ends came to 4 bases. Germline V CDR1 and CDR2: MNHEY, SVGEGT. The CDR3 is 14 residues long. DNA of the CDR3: TGTGCCAGCAGTTACCGCACAACTAATGAAAAACTGTTTTTT. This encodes CASSYRTTNEKLFF.

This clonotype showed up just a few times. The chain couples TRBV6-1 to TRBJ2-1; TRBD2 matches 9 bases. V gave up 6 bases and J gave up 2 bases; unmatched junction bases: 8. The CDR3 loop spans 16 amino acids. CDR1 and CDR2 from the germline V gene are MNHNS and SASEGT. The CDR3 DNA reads TGTGCCAGCAGCCCATCGACTAGCGGCCCCTACAATGAGCAGTTCTTC. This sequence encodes CASSPSTSGPYNEQFF.

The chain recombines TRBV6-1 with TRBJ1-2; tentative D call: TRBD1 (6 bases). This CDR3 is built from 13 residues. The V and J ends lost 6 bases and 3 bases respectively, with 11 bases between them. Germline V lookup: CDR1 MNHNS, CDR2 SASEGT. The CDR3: CASRPTGHYGYTF. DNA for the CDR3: TGTGCCAGCAGACCGACAGGCCACTATGGCTACACCTTC.